The clone carrying this T cell receptor beta chain has a count of ten or more. TCRdb re-analysed the RACE reads in MiXCR, keeping a single row per CDR3 protein. The table has approximately 89,000 distinct CDR3 sequences, less than 8.5% seen once. The data belong to a study of human T cells and chemical hapten exposure. The CDR3 runs to 18 residues. Germline values: CDR1 SGHNT, CDR2 YENEEA. Germline trimming cut 0 bases from V and 7 bases from J; bases unmatched to any gene: 14. Specified time point: patch test 2, 6 weeks after DPC sensitization. The treatment: therapeutic diphenylcyclopropenone sensitization with weekly scalp DPC.

This rearrangement joins TRBV11-3 to TRBJ2-1, with 8 nucleotides matching TRBD2. The source was whole blood, collected in connection with sensitization to the hapten diphenylcyclopropenone (DPC). The receptor's source is a woman in her twenties or thirties with alopecia areata. Some clones in this sample may be carry-over from other donors' samples. CDR3 sequence: CASSLESGGGTRGNEQFF. CDR3 DNA: TGTGCCAGCAGCTTAGAGTCTGGCGGGGGGACCCGAGGGAATGAGCAGTTCTTC.